Described below is a single TCR beta chain sequence and its context. These data are taken from a study of blood T cell repertoires in COVID-19. Study information: COVID-19 samples collected from the United States, Italy and Spain covered acute and convalescent phases. In each case, the material was cDNA or gDNA derived from T cells, B-cell-depleted T cells, or PBMCs.

Original analysis: Estimated nucleated cell counts came from reference gene primer amplification. Using immunoSEQ multiplex PCR, the repertoire was profiled, and TCRdb retains in-frame clones only, with some absent. That table gives V, J and clone size, and the DNA gave D and trimming. The data hold around 260,000 clones, with approximately 88% observed a single time. Germline V gene lookup returns CDR1 SGDLS and CDR2 YYNGEE. Trimming shortened V by 4 bases and J by 0 bases, and 17 bases separated the two germline ends. This CDR3 has 18 residues. The rearrangement joins TRBV9 to TRBJ2-6; possibly TRBD1 for D (6 bases). Material for sequencing was peripheral blood. The origin of this receptor is a human donor in a cohort sampled during active COVID-19. This chain's CDR3 is CASSFRDTQSSGANVLTF. DNA of the CDR3: TGTGCCAGCAGCTTCCGGGACACACAGAGCTCTGGGGCCAACGTCCTGACTTTC.